This T cell receptor (beta chain) emerged from a study of beta chain features in type 1 diabetes. Background on the study: No age, gender or cell yield differences were seen between patients and healthy donors.

This clone came up a few times. Trimming removed 4 bases from V and 5 bases from J, with 19 bases in between. The CDR3 has 16 residues. CDR1 is SGDLS, CDR2 YYNGEE, per germline. The sequenced template was cDNA made from the entire isolated RNA. The assay was immunoSEQ multiplex PCR, and TCRdb's table has in-frame clones only and misses some. The data show around 350,000 clones, around 13% seen once. What was sequenced was naive CD4+ T cells from blood. The chain recombines TRBV9 with TRBJ2-1; a weak D match, TRBD2 (5 bases). This sequence originates from a man aged 18 to 30 in good health. CDR3 loop: CASSPLPPGSHNEQFF. The CDR3 bases are TGTGCCAGCAGCCCTCTCCCACCGGGATCCCACAATGAGCAGTTCTTC.